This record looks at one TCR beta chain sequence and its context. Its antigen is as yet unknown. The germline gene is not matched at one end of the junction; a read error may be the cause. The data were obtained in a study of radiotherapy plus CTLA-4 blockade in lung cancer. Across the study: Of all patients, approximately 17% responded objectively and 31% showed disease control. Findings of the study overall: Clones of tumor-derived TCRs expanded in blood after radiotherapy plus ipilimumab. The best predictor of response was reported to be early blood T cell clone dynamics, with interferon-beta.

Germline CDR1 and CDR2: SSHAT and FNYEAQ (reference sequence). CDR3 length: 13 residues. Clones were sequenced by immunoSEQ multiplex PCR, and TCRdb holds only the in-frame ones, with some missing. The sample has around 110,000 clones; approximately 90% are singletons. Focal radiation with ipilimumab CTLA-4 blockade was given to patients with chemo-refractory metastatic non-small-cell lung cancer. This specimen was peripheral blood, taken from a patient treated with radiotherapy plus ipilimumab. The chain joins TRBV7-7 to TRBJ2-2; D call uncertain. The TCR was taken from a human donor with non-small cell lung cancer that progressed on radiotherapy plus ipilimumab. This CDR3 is CASSLDWAGELFF. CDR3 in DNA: TGTGCTAGCAGCTTAGATTGGGCCGGGGAGCTGTTTTTT.